This entry lists 10 T cell receptor beta chains sequenced from one sample in a study of blood T cell repertoires in COVID-19. Clones were sequenced by immunoSEQ multiplex PCR, and TCRdb holds only the in-frame ones, with some missing. Among about 110,000 clones listed, roughly nine tenths were seen once. Sequencing was performed on peripheral blood. The receptors were sampled from a human donor in a cohort sampled during active COVID-19.

The rearrangement joins TRBV9 to TRBJ1-1; D ambiguous. V lost 6 bases, J lost 1 base, and 16 bases lay in between. The CDR3 length is 15 residues. Germline values: CDR1 SGDLS, CDR2 YYNGEE. CDR3 amino acids: CASTDPTRGNTEAFF. The DNA for the CDR3 is TGTGCCAGCACCGACCCTACGAGAGGGAACACTGAAGCTTTCTTT. Full variable domain (outside the CDR3, taken from reference TRBV9 and TRBJ1-1): DSGVTQTPKHLITATGQRVTLRCSPRSGDLSVYWYQQSLDQGLQFLIQYYNGEERAKGNILERFSAQQFPDLHSELNLSSLELGDSALYFCASTDPTRGNTEAFFGQGTRLTVV.

The V call is TRBV6-5, the J call TRBJ2-7, with D possibly TRBD2 on 5 matching bases. The CDR3 is 12 amino acids. Germline assignment: CDR1 MNHEY and CDR2 SVGAGI. The germline V and J ends were trimmed by 6 bases and 3 bases, with 9 bases remaining between them. The CDR3 DNA follows: TGTGCCAGCAGGGGAGATTACTACGAGCAGTACTTC. Amino acid sequence: CASRGDYYEQYF.

The rearrangement links TRBV27 to TRBJ1-1, with D tentatively TRBD1 (5 bases). Deletions cut 3 bases from V and 11 bases from J, with 10 bases between. CDR1 is MNHEY and CDR2 is SMNVEV in the germline V gene (reference sequence). The CDR3 sequence is 11 residues long. CDR3 sequence: CASSLGGRAFF. CDR3 DNA sequence: TGTGCCAGCAGTTTGGGGGGGAGGGCTTTCTTT.

The V and J genes are TRBV10-2 and TRBJ1-2, with TRBD1 identical over 7 bases. Trimming removed 7 bases from V and 6 bases from J; junction bases left unmatched: 8. The CDR3 is made up of 13 amino acids. The germline CDR1 and CDR2 sequences are WSHSY and SAAADI. CDR3 residues: CASKDRSRDGYTF. DNA for the CDR3: TGCGCCAGCAAGGACAGGAGTAGGGATGGCTACACCTTC.

The rearrangement links TRBV10-2 to TRBJ1-2; 8 nucleotides match TRBD1. J was trimmed by 4 bases and V by 8 bases; bases with no gene match: 3. This CDR3 has 12 residues. From germline, CDR1 is WSHSY and CDR2 SAAADI. Here the CDR3 DNA reads TGCGCCAGCGTCACAGGGGGCTATGGCTACACCTTC. Its protein is CASVTGGYGYTF.

The rearrangement joins TRBV4-1 to TRBJ1-5, with D possibly matching TRBD1 (5 bases). CDR3 length: 13 amino acids. CDR1 is MGHRA, CDR2 YSYEKL, per germline. The V end lost 4 bases, the J end lost 4 bases, and 8 bases lay between the germline ends. As DNA, the CDR3 is TGCGCCAGCAGCCCTCAGGGAAATCAGCCCCAGCATTTT. Translating gives CASSPQGNQPQHF.

V usage is TRBV19 and J usage is TRBJ2-5, with D possibly matching TRBD1 (7 bases). V was pared by 9 bases and J by 2 bases, with 19 bases between. Germline CDR1 reads LNHDA; CDR2 reads SQIVND (reference sequence). The CDR3 has 15 amino acids. CDR3 loop: CASNSGGTAQETQYF. CDR3 DNA: TGTGCCAGCAATTCCGGCGGGACAGCTCAAGAGACCCAGTACTTC.

This clone was observed once. The chain is built from TRBV2 and TRBJ1-1, with D hard to call. V lost 6 bases and J lost 2, with 16 bases in between. Germline V lookup: CDR1 SNHLY, CDR2 FYNNEI. CDR3 length: 15 residues. Written as DNA, the CDR3 is TGTGCCAGCAGGTCATCAGGCCACCCTAACACTGAAGCTTTCTTT. It yields the protein CASRSSGHPNTEAFF. Variable domain in full (rest from reference TRBV2 and TRBJ1-1): EPEVTQTPSHQVTQMGQEVILRCVPISNHLYFYWYRQILGQKVEFLVSFYNNEISEKSEIFDDQFSVERPDGSNFTLKIRSTKLEDSAMYFCASRSSGHPNTEAFFGQGTRLTVV.

V and J are TRBV5-4 and TRBJ2-2; tentatively, D is TRBD2 (5 bases). The CDR3 loop spans 16 amino acids. The V gene's germline CDR1 is SGHNT and CDR2 YYREEE (reference sequence). The V end lost 6 bases, the J end lost 1 base, and 16 bases lay between the germline ends. The CDR3 DNA is TGTGCCAGCACGAAAGAGAGGGTTAGGAACACCGGGGAGCTGTTTTTT. Amino acids: CASTKERVRNTGELFF.

CDR3 nucleotides: TGTGCCAGCAGCCAAGACCGGACTAGCGGCCAAGAGACCCAGTACTTC. This encodes CASSQDRTSGQETQYF. The V call is TRBV3-1 (or the pseudogene TRBV3-2), the J call TRBJ2-5; 10 bases line up with TRBD2. Germline V gene sequence: CDR1 LGHDT, CDR2 YNNKEL (reference sequence). The CDR3 is 16 residues long. After removal of 0 bases from V and 1 base from J, the junction contained 2 bases not matched to a gene.